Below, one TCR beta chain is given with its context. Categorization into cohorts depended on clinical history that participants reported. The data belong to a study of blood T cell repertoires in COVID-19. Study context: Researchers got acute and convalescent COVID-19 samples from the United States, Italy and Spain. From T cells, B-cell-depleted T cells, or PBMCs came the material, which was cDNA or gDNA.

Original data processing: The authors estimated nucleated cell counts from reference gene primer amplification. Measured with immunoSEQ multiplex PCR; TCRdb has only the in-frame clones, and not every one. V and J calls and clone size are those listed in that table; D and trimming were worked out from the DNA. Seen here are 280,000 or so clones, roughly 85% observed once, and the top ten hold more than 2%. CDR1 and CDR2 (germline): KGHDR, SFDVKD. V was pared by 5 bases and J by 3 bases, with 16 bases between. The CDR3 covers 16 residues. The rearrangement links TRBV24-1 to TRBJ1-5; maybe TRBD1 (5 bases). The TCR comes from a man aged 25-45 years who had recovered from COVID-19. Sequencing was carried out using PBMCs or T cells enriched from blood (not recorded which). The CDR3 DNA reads TGTGCCACCAGTGCCTCGGGTCCAGGGATCAATCAGCCCCAGCATTTT. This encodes CATSASGPGINQPQHF.